These T cell receptor beta chains were read from a single sample in a study of shared clonotypes between healthy human individuals. Profiled with immunoSEQ multiplex PCR; TCRdb holds only in-frame clones, not every one. The sample includes roughly 890,000 clones, approximately 92% seen only once; the top ten take about 25%. Sequencing was done on a sample of naive CD8+ T cells sorted from blood. The origin of the receptors is a man between 25 and 39 years old in good health. Each CDR3 is given with its conserved first and last residue. The D gene is left open where the match is weak. Where a row states a size, it is once, few, many or the class of an expanded clone; other rows omit it.

CDR3nt: TGTGCCAGCAGTGAAGACCATGAAGCTTTCTTT; CDR3aa: CASSEDHEAFF; abundance: -; d_gene: -; v_gene: TRBV6-5; j_gene: TRBJ1-1
CDR3nt: TGTGCCATCAGTGACCCAAGCTTTGGAGTGGGCTACAATGAGCAGTTCTTC; CDR3aa: CAISDPSFGVGYNEQFF; abundance: -; d_gene: -; v_gene: TRBV10-3; j_gene: TRBJ2-1
CDR3nt: TGTGCCAGCAGCCCCGGACGGGAGCTGTTTTTT; CDR3aa: CASSPGRELFF; abundance: -; d_gene: -; v_gene: TRBV9; j_gene: TRBJ2-2
CDR3nt: TGTGCCAGCAGCGGTATGGGGGGCGGGAGTACAGATACGCAGTATTTT; CDR3aa: CASSGMGGGSTDTQYF; abundance: few; d_gene: -; v_gene: TRBV9; j_gene: TRBJ2-3
CDR3nt: TGCGCCAGCAGCCAAGATCTTGTGGGAGGGATACTTTTAGATGAGCAGTTCTTC; CDR3aa: CASSQDLVGGILLDEQFF; abundance: -; d_gene: TRBD2; v_gene: TRBV4-3; j_gene: TRBJ2-1
CDR3nt: TGTGCCAGCAGCTTAGGGCGCCTGGATCGGGGAGGAGAGACCCAGTACTTC; CDR3aa: CASSLGRLDRGGETQYF; abundance: once; d_gene: -; v_gene: TRBV7-2; j_gene: TRBJ2-5
CDR3nt: TGTGCCAGCAGCTCGGGGCGCCTGGGAACCTACGAGCAGTACTTC; CDR3aa: CASSSGRLGTYEQYF; abundance: -; d_gene: -; v_gene: TRBV11-2; j_gene: TRBJ2-7
CDR3nt: TGCAGCGTTGTAGTAGGGGTCCAGTACAATGAGCAGTTCTTC; CDR3aa: CSVVVGVQYNEQFF; abundance: once; d_gene: -; v_gene: TRBV29-1; j_gene: TRBJ2-1
CDR3nt: TGTGCCAGCAGCTTCGGGACAGACTTTACCGGGGAGCTGTTTTTT; CDR3aa: CASSFGTDFTGELFF; abundance: -; d_gene: TRBD1; v_gene: TRBV7-8; j_gene: TRBJ2-2
CDR3nt: TGTGCCAGCAGTTCGGGACAGGGGATCCACGAGCAGTACTTC; CDR3aa: CASSSGQGIHEQYF; abundance: once; d_gene: TRBD1; v_gene: TRBV28; j_gene: TRBJ2-7
CDR3nt: TGTGCCAGCAGTAAAGTCCCGGGGCAGGGGCGGAAGGAAAAACTGTTTTTT; CDR3aa: CASSKVPGQGRKEKLFF; abundance: -; d_gene: -; v_gene: TRBV2; j_gene: TRBJ1-4
CDR3nt: TGCAGCGTTGAATCGTCTAGCGACCCCTACGAGCAGTACTTC; CDR3aa: CSVESSSDPYEQYF; abundance: -; d_gene: -; v_gene: TRBV29-1; j_gene: TRBJ2-7
CDR3nt: TGTGCCACCCGAGGGGGAGGGGGCACGAATGAGCAGTTCTTC; CDR3aa: CATRGGGGTNEQFF; abundance: -; d_gene: -; v_gene: TRBV27; j_gene: TRBJ2-1
CDR3nt: TGTGCCATCAGTGGAGGGACAGGGGAGGATGAGCAGTTCTTC; CDR3aa: CAISGGTGEDEQFF; abundance: -; d_gene: TRBD1; v_gene: TRBV10-3; j_gene: TRBJ2-1
CDR3nt: TGTGCCAGCAGTTTGAGTTCAGGGACGGCCGGCACCCCTTTCTCTATTAAGGTAGATGAGGAGCAGTTCTTC; CDR3aa: CASSLSSGTAGTPFSIKVDEEQFF; abundance: -; d_gene: -; v_gene: TRBV27; j_gene: TRBJ2-1
CDR3nt: TGTGCCAGCAGCCCAAGACAGGGGTCTAATGAAAAACTGTTTTTT; CDR3aa: CASSPRQGSNEKLFF; abundance: -; d_gene: TRBD1; v_gene: TRBV9; j_gene: TRBJ1-4
CDR3nt: TGTGCCAGCAGCAGTTACCGGGACAGAATTGAAGCTTTCTTT; CDR3aa: CASSSYRDRIEAFF; abundance: -; d_gene: TRBD1; v_gene: TRBV27; j_gene: TRBJ1-1
CDR3nt: TGTGCCAGCAGCCACGGCAGCCCAGGTTTCAGGAACACTGAAGCTTTCTTT; CDR3aa: CASSHGSPGFRNTEAFF; abundance: once; d_gene: -; v_gene: TRBV14; j_gene: TRBJ1-1
CDR3nt: TGCGCCAGCAGCTTGGGCCGGGACTATGTCTCCTACGAGCAGTACTTC; CDR3aa: CASSLGRDYVSYEQYF; abundance: once; d_gene: TRBD2; v_gene: TRBV5-1; j_gene: TRBJ2-7
CDR3nt: TGTGCCAGCAGCGAAGGACAGGGAGGGTACACCATATATTTT; CDR3aa: CASSEGQGGYTIYF; abundance: -; d_gene: TRBD1; v_gene: TRBV9; j_gene: TRBJ1-3